Listed here is a single T cell receptor (beta chain). In the authors' workflow: Amplification from reference gene primers served as the basis for estimated nucleated cell counts. Only in-frame clones appear in the TCRdb table, and some are missing; sequencing was by immunoSEQ multiplex PCR. The V and J calls and clone size were taken over from that table, and D and trimming were inferred from the DNA. The sample yields more than 250,000 clones, around 89% seen once. This sample was taken from a study of blood T cell repertoires in COVID-19. Looking at the study overall: Some COVID-19 samples were acute and others convalescent; all came from the United States, Italy and Spain.

The specimen was peripheral blood. The clonotype originates from a man between 18 and 35 years old who had recovered from COVID-19.

In DNA form, the CDR3 reads TGTGCCAGCAGTTACGGACAGGTGAACACTGAAGCTTTCTTT. Translated, it gives CASSYGQVNTEAFF. The rearrangement joins TRBV6-5 to TRBJ1-1; TRBD1 matches 7 bases. Germline V lookup: CDR1 MNHEY, CDR2 SVGAGI. The CDR3 totals 14 residues. The V and J ends lost 2 bases and 0 bases, in that order; junction bases with no gene match: 0.